Listed here are 30 T cell receptor beta chains from one sample, sequenced in a study of cytomegalovirus exposure and HLA in healthy donors. Measured with immunoSEQ multiplex PCR; TCRdb has only the in-frame clones, and not every one. The data contain about 120,000 clones, around nine tenths of them singletons. Sample: PBMCs. Every receptor here comes from a woman between 18 and 29 years old in good health and CMV-seropositive.

This chain links TRBV9 with TRBJ2-2; TRBD1 is a possible D gene (7 bases). The V gene's germline CDR1 is SGDLS and CDR2 YYNGEE. Trimming cost V 4 bases and J 0 bases, with 13 bases left between them. The CDR3 totals 16 residues. CDR3 coding DNA: TGTGCCAGCAGCCCCGCGGGACAGCCGAACACCGGGGAGCTGTTTTTT. Protein sequence: CASSPAGQPNTGELFF. The full variable domain, with the rest looked up from reference TRBV9 and TRBJ2-2, is DSGVTQTPKHLITATGQRVTLRCSPRSGDLSVYWYQQSLDQGLQFLIQYYNGEERAKGNILERFSAQQFPDLHSELNLSSLELGDSALYFCASSPAGQPNTGELFFGEGSRLTVL.

The chain links TRBV7-9 to TRBJ2-2; D is possibly TRBD2 (6 bases). Trimming took off 5 bases at V and 4 bases at J, with 14 bases between the two ends. The germline V gene has CDR1 SEHNR and CDR2 FQNEAQ (reference sequence). This CDR3 is 15 amino acids long. As DNA, the CDR3 is TGTGCCAGCAGCCCGGCGACCGGGGGCACCGGGGAGCTGTTTTTT. This codes for CASSPATGGTGELFF.

This clone has just a few counts. This chain joins TRBV19 and TRBJ1-2, with D maybe TRBD1 (5 bases). This CDR3 is built from 16 residues. V was cut by 3 bases and J by 4 bases, with 18 bases left in between. Germline-derived CDR1 and CDR2 are LNHDA and SQIVND (reference sequence). The CDR3 DNA sequence: TGTGCCAGTAGTATTTGGGCGGTTGGGGCATCCTATGGCTACACCTTC. Protein product: CASSIWAVGASYGYTF.

This clone showed up just a few times. This chain links TRBV9 with TRBJ1-2, with D perhaps TRBD1 (5 bases). The germline V gene has CDR1 SGDLS and CDR2 YYNGEE. The CDR3 spans 12 residues. Between the trimmed V and J ends, which lost 0 bases and 5 bases, there was a span of 5 bases. Here the CDR3 DNA reads TGTGCCAGCAGCGTAGCAGGGTATGGCTACACCTTC. Translation gives CASSVAGYGYTF.

This sequence joins TRBV18 and TRBJ2-6; the D gene is possibly TRBD1 (6 bases). There are 17 residues in the CDR3. Trimming removed 0 bases at V and 0 bases at J, with 9 bases between. Germline CDR1 is KGHSH and CDR2 is LQKENI. The CDR3 protein is CASSPPRGSSGANVLTF. The CDR3 nucleotides read TGTGCCAGCTCACCACCGAGGGGGAGCTCTGGGGCCAACGTCCTGACTTTC.

This chain uses TRBV7-2 with TRBJ1-3; perhaps TRBD1 as D (6 bases). Germline V CDR1 and CDR2: SGHTA, FQGNSA. The CDR3 sequence is 16 residues long. With 5 bases removed from V and 0 bases from J, the gap between germline ends came to 14 bases. The CDR3 reads CASSHYRDASGNTIYF. DNA for the CDR3: TGTGCCAGCAGCCACTACAGGGACGCCTCTGGAAACACCATATATTTT.

The rearrangement joins TRBV5-5 to TRBJ1-2; D is perhaps TRBD1 (5 bases). CDR3 length equals 15 residues. Trimming stripped 0 bases from V and 7 bases from J, with 16 bases between. CDR1 and CDR2 (germline): SGHKS, YYEKEE (reference sequence). This chain's CDR3 is CASSLDGGGMGGYTF. In DNA form, the CDR3 reads TGTGCCAGCAGCTTGGATGGCGGGGGGATGGGTGGCTACACCTTC.

The J gene is TRBJ2-7, the V gene TRBV27; 7 bases match TRBD1. This CDR3 has 18 residues. Germline CDR1 MNHEY, CDR2 SMNVEV (reference sequence). V lost 4 bases, J lost 2 bases, and 17 bases stayed unmatched. CDR3 sequence (DNA): TGTGCCAGCAGTTCCATAAAGCAGTTTGGGGACAGAGCCTACGAGCAGTACTTC. Encoded protein: CASSSIKQFGDRAYEQYF.

The chain combines TRBV10-3 with TRBJ2-3, with 8 positions matching TRBD2. The junction had 4 bases not matched to a gene; V was cut back by 0 bases and J by 2 bases. The CDR3 covers 16 residues. Germline values: CDR1 ENHRY, CDR2 SYGVKD. The CDR3 sequence is CAISESSSGFTDTQYF. The CDR3 DNA follows: TGTGCCATCAGTGAGTCGTCTAGCGGGTTCACAGATACGCAGTATTTT.

This sequence joins TRBV7-6 and TRBJ1-1, with TRBD1 as a possible D gene (5 bases). This CDR3 spans 14 amino acids. From germline, CDR1 is SGHVS and CDR2 FNYEAQ. Trimming cost V 7 bases and J 5 bases, with 17 bases left between them. The CDR3 loop is CASTVNGGSTEAFF. CDR3 bases: TGTGCCAGCACCGTAAACGGGGGGAGTACTGAAGCTTTCTTT.

This clone has only a few counts. The rearrangement links TRBV19 to TRBJ2-7; weak D call: TRBD1 (6 bases). V lost 5 bases to trimming and J lost 3 bases, with 14 bases between them. There are 14 residues in the CDR3. Germline CDR1 LNHDA, CDR2 SQIVND (reference sequence). DNA for the CDR3: TGTGCCAGTAGTGCCTCACAGGGAATCTACGAGCAGTACTTC. Its translation is CASSASQGIYEQYF.

The rearrangement links TRBV5-1 to TRBJ1-1, with D perhaps matching TRBD1 (5 bases). The CDR3 sequence is 11 residues long. V dropped 3 bases and J dropped 7 bases, with 7 bases sitting between them. The germline V gene encodes CDR1 SGHRS and CDR2 YFSETQ. Here the CDR3 DNA reads TGCGCCAGCAGCTGGGGGGGTGAAGCTTTCTTT. Protein: CASSWGGEAFF. The variable domain in full, completed from reference TRBV5-1 and TRBJ1-1, reads KAGVTQTPRYLIKTRGQQVTLSCSPISGHRSVSWYQQTPGQGLQFLFEYFSETQRNKGNFPGRFSGRQFSNSRSEMNVSTLELGDSALYLCASSWGGEAFFGQGTRLTVV.

This rearrangement joins TRBV7-2 to TRBJ2-5; 11 bases align to TRBD2. The CDR3 is 14 amino acids. Germline V gene data show CDR1 as SGHTA and CDR2 as FQGNSA. Losses at the gene ends were 6 bases for V and 5 bases for J; bases not matched to a gene: 5. CDR3 in DNA: TGTGCCAGCAGGGGACTAGCGGTAGAGGAGACCCAGTACTTC. This codes for CASRGLAVEETQYF.

The chain carries TRBV19 and TRBJ1-5; perhaps TRBD1 as D (5 bases). The V end lost 5 bases, the J end lost 5 bases, and 28 bases lay between the germline ends. Germline values: CDR1 LNHDA, CDR2 SQIVND (reference sequence). The CDR3 has 19 amino acids. CDR3 sequence reads: CASSRPPGAVQRGDQPQHF. The DNA of the CDR3 is TGTGCCAGTAGTCGCCCCCCCGGGGCAGTCCAACGGGGGGATCAGCCCCAGCATTTT.

The chain combines TRBV18 with TRBJ2-3; the D gene is possibly TRBD1 (7 bases). From germline, CDR1 is KGHSH and CDR2 LQKENI. This CDR3 spans 20 amino acids. Trimming took 3 bases from V and 0 from J, leaving 25 bases between them. The CDR3 region has the DNA TGTGCCAGCTCACCTAGGACCACGACAGGGAGGTCGACTAGCACAGATACGCAGTATTTT. It translates to CASSPRTTTGRSTSTDTQYF.

This chain joins TRBV5-1 and TRBJ1-2; TRBD1 matches 9 bases. The V and J ends lost 3 bases and 4 bases, in that order; junction bases with no gene match: 7. Germline V lookup: CDR1 SGHRS, CDR2 YFSETQ. There are 15 residues in the CDR3. CDR3 coding DNA: TGCGCCAGCAGCTCGACAGGGGGAGGCTTCTATGGCTACACCTTC. It is translated as CASSSTGGGFYGYTF.

The chain has TRBV29-1 and TRBJ2-1; possibly TRBD1 for D (5 bases). Trimming cost V 4 bases and J 4 bases, with 14 bases left between them. This CDR3 has 14 amino acids. Looked up from germline, CDR1 is SQVTM and CDR2 is ANQGSEA. CDR3 in amino acids: CSVVGRGSYNEQFF. In nucleotides, the CDR3 is TGCAGCGTTGTAGGTAGGGGTTCTTACAATGAGCAGTTCTTC.

The rearrangement uses TRBV5-1 and TRBJ2-7; 11 bases match TRBD1. With V trimmed by 0 bases and J by 2 bases, 7 bases remained unmatched. Germline V gives CDR1 SGHRS, CDR2 YFSETQ. This CDR3 spans 17 amino acids. The CDR3 DNA reads as TGCGCCAGCAGCTTGGCCTACGGGACAGGGGGAACCTACGAGCAGTACTTC. It codes for CASSLAYGTGGTYEQYF.

This clone was counted once. The CDR3 nucleotides read TGTGCCAGCAAGGCTATAACAGGGATCCGGGATACGCAGTATTTT. This encodes CASKAITGIRDTQYF. The chain couples TRBV27 to TRBJ2-3; TRBD1 is a possible D gene (6 bases). Trimming removed 7 bases from V and 6 bases from J, with 20 bases in between. Germline CDR1 and CDR2: MNHEY and SMNVEV (reference sequence). The CDR3 runs to 15 residues.

The chain has TRBV4-2 and TRBJ2-1; tentative D call: TRBD2 (6 bases). V was clipped by 1 base and J by 6 bases, with 10 bases between them. The germline V gene has CDR1 LGHNA and CDR2 YNFKEQ. CDR3 length equals 14 residues. The CDR3 is CASSQGGTVNEQFF. The CDR3 DNA is TGTGCCAGCAGCCAAGGGGGGACTGTCAATGAGCAGTTCTTC.

In its sample, this clone was seen once. The chain employs TRBV6-6 and TRBJ1-1, with a possible D match to TRBD1 (6 bases). CDR3 size: 15 residues. Germline CDR1 is MNHNY and CDR2 is SVGAGI (reference sequence). Trimming took 4 bases from V and 2 from J, leaving 14 bases between them. The CDR3 spells CASSFDRWDNTEAFF. In DNA, the CDR3 is TGTGCCAGCAGTTTCGACAGGTGGGACAACACTGAAGCTTTCTTT.

This rearrangement joins TRBV5-3 to TRBJ1-4, with TRBD1 as a possible D gene (6 bases). TRBV5-3 belongs to the ORF category, with a function that is uncertain. The CDR3 has 14 amino acids. V shed 0 bases and J shed 8 bases, with 11 bases lying between them. CDR3 DNA: TGTGCCAGAAGCTTGGCCAGGGGACGAGAAAAACTGTTTTTT. Translated: CARSLARGREKLFF.

The V gene is TRBV7-2, the J gene TRBJ1-2; D gene uncertain. CDR1 and CDR2 (germline): SGHTA, FQGNSA. The CDR3 has 12 amino acids. V lost 10 bases to trimming and J lost 8 bases, with 17 bases between them. The CDR3 region has the DNA TGTGCCACCACCCCCGGGTCGAGAGGCTACACCTTC. Amino acid sequence: CATTPGSRGYTF.

This chain links TRBV6-6 with TRBJ2-7; possibly TRBD2 for D (5 bases). The CDR3 covers 12 residues. Germline CDR1 reads MNHNY; CDR2 reads SVGAGI (reference sequence). Deletions cut 10 bases from V and 3 bases from J, with 13 bases between. CDR3 in amino acids: CATSEVDYEQYF. CDR3 sequence (DNA): TGTGCCACCTCGGAGGTGGACTACGAGCAGTACTTC.

This chain links TRBV5-6 with TRBJ2-1, with TRBD1 as a possible D gene (6 bases). The CDR3 spans 16 residues. The germline V gene has CDR1 SGHDT and CDR2 YYEEEE. V was trimmed by 4 bases and J by 0 bases, leaving 14 bases between them. For the CDR3, the DNA is TGTGCCAGCAGCGAGGACAGTCCAAGCTCCTACAATGAGCAGTTCTTC. Translation gives CASSEDSPSSYNEQFF.

J is TRBJ2-2 and V is TRBV5-8; 11 nucleotides match TRBD1. V lost 3 bases and J lost 4; bases outside the gene matches: 5. Germline CDR1 and CDR2: SGHTS and YDEGEE. The length of the CDR3 is 16 residues. The CDR3 here is CASSWTGGVGTGELFF. Here the CDR3 DNA reads TGTGCCAGCAGCTGGACAGGGGGCGTCGGCACCGGGGAGCTGTTTTTT.

This clone was detected only a few times. This sequence joins TRBV9 and TRBJ2-2; tentatively, D is TRBD2 (6 bases). Trimming pared 4 bases from V and 8 bases from J, leaving 15 bases between. The CDR3 is made up of 14 amino acids. The germline CDR1 and CDR2 sequences are SGDLS and YYNGEE. CDR3 residues: CASSPSGGAGELFF. The CDR3 bases are TGTGCCAGCAGCCCCAGTGGAGGGGCAGGGGAGCTGTTTTTT.

This chain links TRBV5-4 with TRBJ1-1; no clear D gene. The ends were cut back, 4 bases at V and 3 bases at J, with 10 bases in the middle. Germline V lookup: CDR1 SGHNT, CDR2 YYREEE (reference sequence). The CDR3 has 13 residues. CDR3 nucleotide sequence: TGTGCCAGCAGCCCCGGGAGCTACACTGAAGCTTTCTTT. It translates to CASSPGSYTEAFF.

This clone is a singleton in its sample. V and J are TRBV7-2 and TRBJ1-1; D is unresolved. This CDR3 contains 14 residues. The germline V and J ends were trimmed by 3 bases and 7 bases, with 15 bases remaining between them. The germline CDR1 and CDR2 sequences are SGHTA and FQGNSA. The CDR3 loop reads CASSLNGQGSEAFF. The CDR3 nucleotides read TGTGCCAGCAGCTTGAACGGCCAAGGGAGTGAAGCTTTCTTT.

This clone has only a few counts. This chain links TRBV2 with TRBJ1-5; D is uncertain. Between the trimmed V and J ends, which lost 4 bases and 6 bases, there was a span of 7 bases. The CDR3 is 12 residues long. Germline V gene lookup returns CDR1 SNHLY and CDR2 FYNNEI. CDR3 protein: CASSGVGQPQHF. DNA for the CDR3: TGTGCCAGCAGTGGAGTCGGTCAGCCCCAGCATTTT.